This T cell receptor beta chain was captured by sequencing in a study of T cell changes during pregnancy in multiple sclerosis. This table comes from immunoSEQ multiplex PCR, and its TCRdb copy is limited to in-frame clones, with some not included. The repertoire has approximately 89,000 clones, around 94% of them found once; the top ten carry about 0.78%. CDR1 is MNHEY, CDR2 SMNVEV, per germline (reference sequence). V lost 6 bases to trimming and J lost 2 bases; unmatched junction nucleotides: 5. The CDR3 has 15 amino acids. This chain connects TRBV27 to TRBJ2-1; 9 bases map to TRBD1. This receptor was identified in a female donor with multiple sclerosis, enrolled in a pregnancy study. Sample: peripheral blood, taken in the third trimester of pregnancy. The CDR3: CASRLGQGTYNEQFF. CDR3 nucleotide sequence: TGTGCCAGCAGGCTTGGACAGGGGACCTACAATGAGCAGTTCTTC.